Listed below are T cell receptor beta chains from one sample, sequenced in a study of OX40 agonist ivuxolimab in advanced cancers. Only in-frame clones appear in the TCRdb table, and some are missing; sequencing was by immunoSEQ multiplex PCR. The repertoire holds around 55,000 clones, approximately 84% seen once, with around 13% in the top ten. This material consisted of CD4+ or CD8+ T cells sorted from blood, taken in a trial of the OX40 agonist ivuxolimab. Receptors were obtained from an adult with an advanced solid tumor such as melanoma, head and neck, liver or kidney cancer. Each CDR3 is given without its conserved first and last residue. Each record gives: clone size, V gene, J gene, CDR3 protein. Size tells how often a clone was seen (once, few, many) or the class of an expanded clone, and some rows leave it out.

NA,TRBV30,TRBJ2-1,AWSVGLETAEQF
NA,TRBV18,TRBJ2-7,ASSPLLGLAGGGEQY
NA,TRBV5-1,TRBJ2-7,ASRSGTPPRSYEQY
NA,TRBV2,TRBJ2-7,ASRRTGVGEQY
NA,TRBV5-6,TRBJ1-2,ASSPGQRDGYT
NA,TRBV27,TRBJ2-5,ASSPGTGATRSAETQY
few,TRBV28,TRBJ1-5,ASSSLPEPQH
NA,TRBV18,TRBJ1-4,ASSPSTVEVEKLF
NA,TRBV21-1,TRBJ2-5,ASSKEGPRTMVQAGEETQY
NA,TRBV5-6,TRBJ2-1,ASSWLGTVASNEQF
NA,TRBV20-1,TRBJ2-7,SARAAYEQY
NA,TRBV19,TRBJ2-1,ASGGRGSSYNEQF
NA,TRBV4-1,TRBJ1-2,ASSQDPGGGYT
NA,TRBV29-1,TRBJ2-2,SALGGSGKINTGELF
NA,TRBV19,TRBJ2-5,ASSIVVGKETQY
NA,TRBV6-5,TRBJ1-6,ASKIDSYNSPLH
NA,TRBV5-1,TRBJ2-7,ASSREYEQY
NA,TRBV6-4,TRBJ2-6,ASSGTGGSGANVLT
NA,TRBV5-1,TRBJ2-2,ASSFDLAVNTGELF
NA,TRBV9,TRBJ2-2,ASSVDYTGELF
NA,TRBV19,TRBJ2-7,ASSSGTGGDEQY
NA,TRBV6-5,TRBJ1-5,ACRQIHSNQPQH
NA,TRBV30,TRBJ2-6,AWNKPGFGANVLT
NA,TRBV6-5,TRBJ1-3,ASREGAGNTIY
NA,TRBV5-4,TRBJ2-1,ASSARQGTDSKQF
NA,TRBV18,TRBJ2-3,ASSPLGTDTQY
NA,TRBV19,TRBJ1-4,ASSIGPVNEKLF
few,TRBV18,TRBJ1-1,ASAGGDEAF
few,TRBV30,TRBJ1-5,AWSIDSLNQPQH
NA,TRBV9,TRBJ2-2,ASSVAVKHNTGELF
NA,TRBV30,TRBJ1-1,AWIWKFASGTEAF
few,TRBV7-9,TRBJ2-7,ASSLTGDEQY
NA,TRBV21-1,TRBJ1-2,ASSKVGRTRSDYGYT
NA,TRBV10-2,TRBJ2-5,ASSFSGRRETQY
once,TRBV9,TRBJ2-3,ASSVGNIYTDTQY
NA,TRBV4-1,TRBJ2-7,ASSQVGQGTYEQY
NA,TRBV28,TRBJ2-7,ASSQTGTYEQY
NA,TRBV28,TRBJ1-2,ASSLSARVSGYT
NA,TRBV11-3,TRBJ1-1,ASSLGQGTNTEAF
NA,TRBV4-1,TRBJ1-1,ACTTEGRGTEAF
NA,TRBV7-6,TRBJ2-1,ASSLSISSSSNEQF
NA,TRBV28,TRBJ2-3,AIGGALTDTQY
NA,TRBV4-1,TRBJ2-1,ASSQETSGSPHEQF
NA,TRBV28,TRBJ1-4,ATARGRNNEKLF
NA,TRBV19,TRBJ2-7,ASSTRQGSYEQY
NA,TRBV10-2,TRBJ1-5,ASSQGTGVLPQH
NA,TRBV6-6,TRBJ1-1,ASTLQVNTEAF
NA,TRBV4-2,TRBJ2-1,ASSQAQTSGRAGEQF
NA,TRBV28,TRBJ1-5,ASSFGGVGGPQH
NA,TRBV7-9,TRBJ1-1,ASSLAQPNTEAF
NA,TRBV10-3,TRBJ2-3,AISPAGRDTQY
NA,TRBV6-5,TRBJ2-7,ASSRRTGADEQY